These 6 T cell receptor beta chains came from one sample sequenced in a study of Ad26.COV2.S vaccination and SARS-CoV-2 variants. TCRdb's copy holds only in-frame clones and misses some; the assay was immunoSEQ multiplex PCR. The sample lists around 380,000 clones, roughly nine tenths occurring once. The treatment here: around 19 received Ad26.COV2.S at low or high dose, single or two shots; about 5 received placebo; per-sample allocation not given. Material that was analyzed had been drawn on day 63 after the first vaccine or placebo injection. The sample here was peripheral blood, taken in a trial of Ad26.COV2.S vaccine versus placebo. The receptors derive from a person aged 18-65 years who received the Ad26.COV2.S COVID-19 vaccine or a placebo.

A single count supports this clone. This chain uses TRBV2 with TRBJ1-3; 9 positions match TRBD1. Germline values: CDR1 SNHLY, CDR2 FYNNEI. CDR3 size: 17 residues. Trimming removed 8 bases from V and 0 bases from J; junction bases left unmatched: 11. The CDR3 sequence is CASLLGTGLYSGNTIYF. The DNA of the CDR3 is TGTGCCAGCTTGTTGGGGACAGGGCTCTACTCTGGAAACACCATATATTTT.

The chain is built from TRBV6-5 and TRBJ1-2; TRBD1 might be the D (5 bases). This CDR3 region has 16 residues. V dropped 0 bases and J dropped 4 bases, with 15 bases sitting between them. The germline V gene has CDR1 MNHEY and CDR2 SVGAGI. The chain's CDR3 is CASSYSVPQTGYGYTF. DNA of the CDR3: TGTGCCAGCAGTTACTCGGTTCCCCAAACAGGCTATGGCTACACCTTC.

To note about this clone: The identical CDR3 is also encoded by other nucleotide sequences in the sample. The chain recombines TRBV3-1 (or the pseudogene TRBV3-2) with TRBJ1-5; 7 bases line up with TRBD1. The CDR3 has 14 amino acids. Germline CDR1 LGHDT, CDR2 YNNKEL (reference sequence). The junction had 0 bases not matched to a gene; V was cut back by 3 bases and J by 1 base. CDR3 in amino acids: CASSQTGSNQPQHF. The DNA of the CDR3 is TGTGCCAGCAGCCAGACAGGGAGCAATCAGCCCCAGCATTTT.

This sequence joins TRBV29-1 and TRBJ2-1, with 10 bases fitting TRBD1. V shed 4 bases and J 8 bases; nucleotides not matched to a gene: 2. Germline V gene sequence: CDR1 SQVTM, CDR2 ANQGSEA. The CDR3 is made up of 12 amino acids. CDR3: CSVGQGAHEQFF. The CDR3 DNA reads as TGCAGCGTTGGACAGGGGGCACATGAGCAGTTCTTC.

In DNA, the CDR3 is TGTGCCAGCAGTTACTCCGTCGGGGAGAGGGATTCACCCCTCCACTTT. Protein: CASSYSVGERDSPLHF. The chain is built from TRBV6-5 and TRBJ1-6; D gene uncertain. Germline assignment: CDR1 MNHEY and CDR2 SVGAGI. Trimming left V 0 bases short and J 8 bases short, with 14 bases between. The CDR3 spans 16 residues.

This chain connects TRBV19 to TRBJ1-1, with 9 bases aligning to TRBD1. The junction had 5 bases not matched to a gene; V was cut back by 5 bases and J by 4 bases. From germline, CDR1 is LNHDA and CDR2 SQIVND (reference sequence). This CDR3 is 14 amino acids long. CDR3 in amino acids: CASSWDRERTEAFF. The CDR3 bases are TGTGCCAGTAGTTGGGACAGGGAACGCACTGAAGCTTTCTTT.